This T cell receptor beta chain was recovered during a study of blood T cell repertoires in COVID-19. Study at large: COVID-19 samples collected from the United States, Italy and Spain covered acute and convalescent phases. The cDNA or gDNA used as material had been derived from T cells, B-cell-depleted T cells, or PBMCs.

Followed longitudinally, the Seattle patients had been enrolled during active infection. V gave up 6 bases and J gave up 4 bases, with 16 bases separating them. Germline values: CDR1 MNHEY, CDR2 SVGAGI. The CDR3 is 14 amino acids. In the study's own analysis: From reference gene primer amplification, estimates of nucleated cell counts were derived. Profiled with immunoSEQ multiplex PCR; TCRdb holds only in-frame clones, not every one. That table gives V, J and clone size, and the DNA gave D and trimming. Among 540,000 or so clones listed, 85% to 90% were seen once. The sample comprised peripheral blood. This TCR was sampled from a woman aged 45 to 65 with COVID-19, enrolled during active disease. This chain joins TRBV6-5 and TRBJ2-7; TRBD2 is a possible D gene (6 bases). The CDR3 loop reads CASSRGFFRYEQYF. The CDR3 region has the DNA TGTGCCAGCAGCCGGGGGTTTTTCCGTTACGAGCAGTACTTC.